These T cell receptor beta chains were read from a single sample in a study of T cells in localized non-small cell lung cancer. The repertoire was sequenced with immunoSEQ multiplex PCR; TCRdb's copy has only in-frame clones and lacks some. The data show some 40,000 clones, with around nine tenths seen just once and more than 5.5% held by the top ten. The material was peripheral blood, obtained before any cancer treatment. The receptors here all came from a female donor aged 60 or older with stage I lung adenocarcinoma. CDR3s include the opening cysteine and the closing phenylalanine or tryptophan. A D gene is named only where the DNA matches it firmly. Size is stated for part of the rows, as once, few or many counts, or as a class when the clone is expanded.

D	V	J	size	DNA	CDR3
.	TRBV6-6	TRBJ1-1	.	TGTGCCAGCAGTATGGGACGTATGAACACTGAAGCTTTCTTT	CASSMGRMNTEAFF
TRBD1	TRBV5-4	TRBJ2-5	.	TGTGCCAGCAAGGGGACAGGGGGTGGTTTCGAGACCCAGTACTTC	CASKGTGGGFETQYF
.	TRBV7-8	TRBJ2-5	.	TGTGCCAGCAGCCGAGAGGCGGTGCGAGAGACCCAGTACTTC	CASSREAVRETQYF
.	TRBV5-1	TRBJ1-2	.	TGCGCCAGCAGCTTCCCAGGGGCTAACTATGGCTACACCTTC	CASSFPGANYGYTF
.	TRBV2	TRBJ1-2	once	TGTGCCAGCAGTGAGGGCCCTTTGATTGACTTGGCAGGCTATGGCTACACCTTC	CASSEGPLIDLAGYGYTF
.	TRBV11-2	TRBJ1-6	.	TGTGCCAGCAGCACGGGATATAATTCACCCCTCCACTTT	CASSTGYNSPLHF
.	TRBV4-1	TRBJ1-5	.	TGCGCCAGCAGCCAAGGAGACAGCCTTTTTTATCAGCCCCAGCATTTT	CASSQGDSLFYQPQHF
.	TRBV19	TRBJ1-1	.	TGTGCCAGTAGTATAGCGGGGCAGGGTTCGAACACTGAAGCTTTCTTT	CASSIAGQGSNTEAFF
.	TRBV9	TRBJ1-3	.	TGTGCCAGCAGCACTAGGGAGGGTAGTGGAAACACCATATATTTT	CASSTREGSGNTIYF
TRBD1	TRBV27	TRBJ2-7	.	TGTGCCAGCAGTCAACCAGGGGGTATAACCTACGAGCAGTACTTC	CASSQPGGITYEQYF
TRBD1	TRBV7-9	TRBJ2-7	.	TGTGCCAGCAGCCAATTTCAGGGGGCGAAGCAGTACTTC	CASSQFQGAKQYF
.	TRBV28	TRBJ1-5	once	TGTGCCAGCAGATACGCTGCAGCCAGCAATCAGCCCCAGCATTTT	CASRYAAASNQPQHF
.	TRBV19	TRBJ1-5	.	TGTGCCAGTGCGGAGAACGGCGGGCCCCAGCATTTT	CASAENGGPQHF
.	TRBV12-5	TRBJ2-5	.	TGTGCTAGTGGTTTAATGGGGGAGACCCAGTACTTC	CASGLMGETQYF
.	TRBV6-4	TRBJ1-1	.	TGTGCCAGCAGTCCGGACGGGGGGTCGCCTTGGGCTGAAGCTTTCTTT	CASSPDGGSPWAEAFF
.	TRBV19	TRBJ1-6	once	TGTGCCAGTAGTTGGGTGCAAAATTCACCCCTCCACTTT	CASSWVQNSPLHF
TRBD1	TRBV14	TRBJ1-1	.	TGTGCCAGCAGCCCTTACAGGGACAGTATGAACACTGAAGCTTTCTTT	CASSPYRDSMNTEAFF
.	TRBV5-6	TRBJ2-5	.	TGTGCCAGCAGCTCTTCGACCTCTACGGGGTGGACCCAGTACTTC	CASSSSTSTGWTQYF
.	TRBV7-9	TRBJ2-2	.	TGTGCCTCAGGAGGGGGGCCCGACCGTGGAACCGGGGAGCTGTTTTTT	CASGGGPDRGTGELFF
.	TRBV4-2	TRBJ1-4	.	TGTGCCAGCAGCCAAGATGGGAGGATTGCAACTAATGAAAAACTGTTTTTT	CASSQDGRIATNEKLFF
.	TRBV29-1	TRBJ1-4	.	TGCAGCGTGGCAGACCGAGCAGCGGCCGAAAAACTGTTTTTT	CSVADRAAAEKLFF
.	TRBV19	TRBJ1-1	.	TGTGCCAGTAGTATACGATGGGACAACACTGAAGCTTTCTTT	CASSIRWDNTEAFF
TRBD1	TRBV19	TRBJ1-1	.	TGTGCCAGTACCTGGGGACAGGGGAACACTGAAGCTTTCTTT	CASTWGQGNTEAFF
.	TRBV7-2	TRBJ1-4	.	TGTGCCAGCAGCTTACCTGGCCCTAATGAAAAACTGTTTTTT	CASSLPGPNEKLFF
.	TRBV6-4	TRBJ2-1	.	TGTGCCAGCAGTCCGGCAGGGTATTCCTATGAGCAGTTCTTC	CASSPAGYSYEQFF
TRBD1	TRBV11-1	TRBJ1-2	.	TGTGCCAGCAGCTTAAACAGGGGGCGAGATGGCTACACCTTC	CASSLNRGRDGYTF
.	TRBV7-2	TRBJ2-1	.	TGTGCCAGCAACTTGAGGGAGAGCTCCTACAATGAGCAGTTCTTC	CASNLRESSYNEQFF
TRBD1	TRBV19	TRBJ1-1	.	TGTGCCAGTAGTATGGGGACAGGGGACACTGAAGCTTTCTTT	CASSMGTGDTEAFF
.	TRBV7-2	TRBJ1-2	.	TGTGCCAGCAGCGTAGAGTGGGCGAAGGGACTCAATGGCTACACCTTC	CASSVEWAKGLNGYTF
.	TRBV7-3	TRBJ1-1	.	TGTGCCAGCAGCTTAAATGGGGGGCCCGACACTGAAGCTTTCTTT	CASSLNGGPDTEAFF
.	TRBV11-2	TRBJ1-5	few	TGTGCCAGCAGCTTAGGAGGATGGAGCAATCAGCCCCAGCATTTT	CASSLGGWSNQPQHF
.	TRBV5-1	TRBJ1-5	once	TGCGCCAGCAGCTTGGGCCCGGGTAGCAATCAGCCCCAGCATTTT	CASSLGPGSNQPQHF
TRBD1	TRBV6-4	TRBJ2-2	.	TGTGCCAGCAGCTTCGGACAGGGGGACACCGGGGAGCTGTTTTTT	CASSFGQGDTGELFF
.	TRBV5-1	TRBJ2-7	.	TGCGCCAGCAGCGCCGGGACAACAAAAATTTCTAGAAGCTCCTACGAGCAGTACTTC	CASSAGTTKISRSSYEQYF
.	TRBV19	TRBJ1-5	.	TGTGCCAGTAGCAAGGACAGCTCGGAGCCCCAGCATTTT	CASSKDSSEPQHF
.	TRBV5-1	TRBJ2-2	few	TGCGCCAGCAGCTGGGACGGGAACACCGGGGAGCTGTTTTTT	CASSWDGNTGELFF
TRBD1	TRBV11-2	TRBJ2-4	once	TGTGCCAGCAGCTTAGATCCCTCCCCAGGGGGAAACATTCAGTACTTC	CASSLDPSPGGNIQYF
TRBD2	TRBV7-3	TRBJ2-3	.	TGTGCCAGCAGCTTAACCGGGACTAGGACAGATACGCAGTATTTT	CASSLTGTRTDTQYF
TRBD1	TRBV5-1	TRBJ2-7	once	TGCGCCAGCAGCTCTCCGACAGGGGCCGTTTACGAGCAGTACTTC	CASSSPTGAVYEQYF
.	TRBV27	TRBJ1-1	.	TGTGCCAGCAGCCAGCAGTTGAACACTGAAGCTTTCTTT	CASSQQLNTEAFF
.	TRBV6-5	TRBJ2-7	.	TGTGCCAGCAGTCGAGACGGGGTCCCCTCCTACGAGCAGTACTTC	CASSRDGVPSYEQYF